A selection of T cell receptor beta chains follows, all from one sample in a study of CD8+CD57+ T cells in acquired aplastic anemia. TCRdb reanalysed the reads using MiXCR and keeps one entry per CDR3 protein. The data contain about 160,000 distinct CDR3 sequences, around 52% of them singletons. The sequencing input was sorted CD4+, CD8+, or CD8+CD57+ T cells (not recorded which) from PBMCs. The receptors stem from a human donor with aplastic anemia. Each CDR3 is given with its conserved first and last residue. The D gene is left open where the match is weak. Some rows mark clone size as missing; the rest say once, few, many or name a class of expanded clone.

j_call clone_size d_call cdr3_length v_call cdr3_aa cdr3_nt
TRBJ2-1 . TRBD1 15 TRBV7-8 CASSLLQGANNEQFF TGTGCCAGCAGCTTATTACAGGGGGCAAATAATGAGCAGTTCTTC
TRBJ2-1 many . 13 TRBV29-1 CSAAPPGGHEQFF TGCAGCGCCGCCCCACCCGGTGGGCATGAGCAGTTCTTC
TRBJ2-5 many . 13 TRBV24-1 CATSDPYQETQYF TGTGCCACCAGTGACCCGTACCAAGAGACCCAGTACTTC
TRBJ2-3 few TRBD2 16 TRBV9 CASSVDSGRGTDTQYF TGTGCCAGCAGCGTAGACAGCGGGAGAGGTACAGATACGCAGTATTTT
TRBJ1-1 . . 12 TRBV29-1 CSVVQGGTEAFF TGCAGCGTTGTCCAGGGTGGTACTGAAGCTTTCTTT
TRBJ2-1 many . 20 TRBV19 CASSMEVGMGGRSSYNEQFF TGTGCCAGTAGTATGGAGGTGGGTATGGGGGGCAGGAGCTCCTACAATGAGCAGTTCTTC
TRBJ2-5 . TRBD1 14 TRBV2 CASEGQGTPETQYF TGTGCCAGCGAAGGACAGGGGACTCCAGAGACCCAGTACTTC
TRBJ1-5 . TRBD1 18 TRBV15 CATSRDLGQARLNQPQHF TGTGCCACCAGCAGAGACCTTGGACAGGCGAGACTCAATCAGCCCCAGCATTTT
TRBJ1-2 . . 16 TRBV11-2 CASSPLPGPTSYGYTF TGTGCCAGCAGCCCATTACCCGGACCGACCTCCTATGGCTACACCTTC
TRBJ2-5 few . 16 TRBV5-5 CASTVSVREVQETQYF TGTGCCAGCACCGTTAGTGTCCGGGAAGTCCAAGAGACCCAGTACTTC
TRBJ2-1 . TRBD2 14 TRBV20-1 CSAGRLAGGNEQFF TGCAGTGCTGGGAGACTAGCGGGGGGCAATGAGCAGTTCTTC
TRBJ2-7 many . 13 TRBV7-3 CASSLTSSYEQYF TGTGCCAGCAGCTTAACGAGCAGCTACGAGCAGTACTTC
TRBJ2-3 . . 15 TRBV20-1 CSAAPGGGPQDTQYF TGCAGTGCTGCCCCCGGCGGAGGGCCCCAAGATACGCAGTATTTT
TRBJ2-7 many . 14 TRBV12-3/TRBV12-4 CASSFSSGNYEQYF TGTGCCAGCAGTTTTAGTTCAGGGAACTACGAGCAGTACTTC
TRBJ2-1 many . 17 TRBV2 CASSEMDATAGNNEQFF TGTGCCAGCAGTGAAATGGACGCCACGGCCGGCAACAATGAGCAGTTCTTC
TRBJ2-3 few . 17 TRBV4-2 CASSPLAARPSTDTQYF TGTGCCAGCAGCCCCCTGGCGGCTAGACCCAGCACAGATACGCAGTATTTT
TRBJ2-7 . . 15 TRBV6-2/TRBV6-3 CASSYALQDPYEQYF TGTGCCAGCAGTTACGCCCTACAGGATCCCTACGAGCAGTACTTC
TRBJ2-7 many . 15 TRBV19 CASSIVGDPPPEQYF TGTGCCAGTAGTATAGTAGGGGACCCCCCCCCCGAGCAGTACTTC
TRBJ2-7 many TRBD2 16 TRBV4-2 CASSQDTLAGGYEQYF TGTGCCAGCAGCCAAGATACACTAGCGGGAGGATACGAGCAGTACTTC
TRBJ2-2 few . 17 TRBV5-1 CASSFSLAEINTGELFF TGCGCCAGCAGCTTTAGTTTAGCAGAAATCAACACCGGGGAGCTGTTTTTT
TRBJ2-7 . . 15 TRBV15 CATSGRNGVGSEQYF TGTGCCACCAGCGGTCGGAACGGGGTGGGCTCCGAGCAGTACTTC
TRBJ2-7 few TRBD1 14 TRBV15 CATSPGTGAYEQYF TGTGCCACCAGCCCGGGGACAGGCGCCTACGAGCAGTACTTC
TRBJ2-7 few . 13 TRBV15 CATSRAFLEEQYF TGTGCCACCAGCAGGGCGTTTCTAGAGGAGCAGTACTTC
TRBJ2-7 many . 13 TRBV7-8 CASSQTGNYEQYF TGTGCCAGCAGCCAGACCGGGAATTACGAGCAGTACTTC
TRBJ2-7 many TRBD1 15 TRBV6-1 CASSEGQGAGYEQYF TGTGCCAGCAGCGAAGGACAGGGGGCCGGCTACGAGCAGTACTTC
TRBJ2-7 . . 11 TRBV2 CASSNGGWQYF TGTGCCAGCAGTAATGGGGGATGGCAGTACTTC
TRBJ1-1 many TRBD1 16 TRBV7-6 CASSWGTGGDSTEAFF TGTGCCAGCAGCTGGGGGACAGGGGGGGATAGCACTGAAGCTTTCTTT
TRBJ2-5 . TRBD1 16 TRBV24-1 CATSDLKTGNQETQYF TGTGCCACCAGTGATCTAAAGACAGGGAACCAAGAGACCCAGTACTTC
TRBJ1-1 . . 16 TRBV10-3 CAISDQWQMMNTEAFF TGTGCCATCAGTGATCAATGGCAGATGATGAACACTGAAGCTTTCTTT
TRBJ1-1 many TRBD1 14 TRBV6-1 CASSAMDRGSEAFF TGTGCCAGCAGTGCTATGGACAGGGGAAGTGAAGCTTTCTTT
TRBJ2-5 few TRBD2 15 TRBV2 CASSQMGLPQETQYF TGTGCCAGCAGTCAGATGGGACTACCCCAAGAGACCCAGTACTTC
TRBJ2-1 . . 10 TRBV29-1 CSDFINEQFF TGCAGTGATTTTATCAATGAGCAGTTCTTC
TRBJ2-3 . . 14 TRBV9 CASSVGSITDTQYF TGTGCCAGCAGCGTAGGGTCAATCACAGATACGCAGTATTTT
TRBJ2-1 . TRBD2 21 TRBV14 CASSQESTSGGTHVGYNEQFF TGTGCCAGCAGCCAAGAATCTACTAGCGGGGGAACTCATGTGGGCTACAATGAGCAGTTCTTC
TRBJ2-6 . . 15 TRBV20-1 CSATLGAQGANVLTF TGCAGTGCTACCCTGGGGGCACAGGGGGCCAACGTCCTGACTTTC
TRBJ2-7 many . 12 TRBV20-1 CSASYGPYEQYF TGCAGTGCTAGCTACGGCCCCTACGAGCAGTACTTC
TRBJ2-7 few TRBD2 15 TRBV6-1 CASSVPGGSSYEQYF TGTGCCAGCAGTGTGCCGGGGGGGAGCTCCTACGAGCAGTACTTC
TRBJ2-7 . . 12 TRBV29-1 CSVVDRNYEQYF TGCAGCGTTGTAGACAGGAACTACGAGCAGTACTTC
TRBJ1-1 many . 14 TRBV6-1 CASTTPDADTEAFF TGTGCCAGCACTACACCCGACGCCGACACTGAAGCTTTCTTT
TRBJ2-5 many . 10 TRBV7-9 CASSQETQYF TGTGCCAGCAGCCAAGAGACCCAGTACTTC
TRBJ1-6 . . 15 TRBV29-1 CSVEQGIGNHSPLHF TGCAGCGTTGAGCAGGGAATCGGAAATCATTCACCCCTCCACTTT
TRBJ1-3 . . 15 TRBV6-1 CASISDGRSGNTIYF TGTGCCAGCATTAGCGACGGACGCTCTGGAAACACCATATATTTT
TRBJ1-6 . . 14 TRBV10-3 CAISAIDSGSPLHF TGTGCCATCAGCGCTATAGACAGTGGGTCACCCCTCCACTTT
TRBJ1-1 few TRBD1 13 TRBV24-1 CATSGQGATEAFF TGTGCCACCAGTGGACAGGGGGCAACTGAAGCTTTCTTT
TRBJ2-1 . . 13 TRBV7-9 CASSLDSFERQFF TGTGCCAGCAGTTTAGATTCGTTTGAGAGACAGTTCTTC
TRBJ2-5 . TRBD1 15 TRBV29-1 CSVAGGHRGQETQYF TGCAGCGTTGCCGGTGGGCACAGGGGGCAAGAGACCCAGTACTTC
TRBJ2-7 many TRBD1 14 TRBV28 CASSPWGQLYEQYF TGTGCCAGCAGCCCTTGGGGACAGCTCTACGAGCAGTACTTC
TRBJ2-3 many . 10 TRBV27 CASWGDTQYF TGTGCCAGCTGGGGGGATACGCAGTATTTT
TRBJ2-2 . . 16 TRBV24-1 CATSDFLGENTGELFF TGTGCCACCAGTGATTTCCTTGGGGAGAACACCGGGGAGCTGTTTTTT
TRBJ2-1 few . 13 TRBV15 CATSSWVYDEQFF TGTGCCACCAGCAGCTGGGTGTACGATGAGCAGTTCTTC
TRBJ1-3 . TRBD1 15 TRBV18 CASSPGDRTGNTIYF TGTGCCAGCTCACCAGGGGACAGAACTGGAAACACCATATATTTT
TRBJ2-3 . . 17 TRBV6-1 CASSEAYFSSPIDTQYF TGTGCCAGCAGTGAAGCCTACTTTTCAAGTCCCATAGATACGCAGTATTTT
TRBJ2-6 . . 15 TRBV10-2 CASIGQPAGANVLTF TGCGCCAGCATTGGCCAGCCGGCGGGGGCCAACGTCCTGACTTTC
TRBJ2-5 . . 15 TRBV7-3 CASRPGTHNRETQYF TGTGCCAGCAGGCCCGGGACTCACAACCGGGAGACCCAGTACTTC
TRBJ1-1 once . 15 TRBV25-1 CASSNFPIPNTEAFF TGTGCCAGCAGTAACTTCCCGATTCCGAACACTGAAGCTTTCTTT
TRBJ2-1 once . 10 TRBV29-1 CSAERNEQFF TGCAGCGCCGAGCGGAATGAGCAGTTCTTC
TRBJ2-7 . . 15 TRBV7-2 CASSSGGLSYNEQYF TGTGCCAGCAGCTCTGGGGGGCTGTCCTACAATGAGCAGTACTTC
TRBJ2-7 many TRBD1 14 TRBV5-1 CASSPGQGGREQYF TGCGCCAGCAGCCCCGGACAGGGGGGGCGAGAGCAGTACTTC
TRBJ2-5 . TRBD1 15 TRBV5-1 CASSTGQGGGETQYF TGCGCCAGCAGCACGGGACAGGGGGGAGGAGAGACCCAGTACTTC